This is a list of T cell receptor beta chains from one sample in a study of blood T cell repertoires in COVID-19. Repertoires were generated with immunoSEQ multiplex PCR, while TCRdb's copy carries only in-frame clones and drops some. Among 50,000 or so clones, around nine tenths were seen once, and the ten largest hold around a quarter. The sequenced material came from peripheral blood. Source of these receptors: a human donor in a cohort sampled during active COVID-19. The CDR3 runs from the conserved cysteine through the conserved F or W. A D gene is named only where the DNA matches it firmly. A clone size is listed for some rows: how often the clone was seen (once, few, many), or a class if it is expanded.

V	J	size	D	DNA	CDR3
TRBV9	TRBJ1-6	.	.	TGTGCCAGCAGCTCTTGGGTGGGGGCCAATAATTCACCCCTCCACTTT	CASSSWVGANNSPLHF
TRBV5-1	TRBJ2-3	.	TRBD2	TGCGCCAGCAGAACCTGGGGCACCGGGACTAGCGGCGCCGTAGATACGCAGTATTTT	CASRTWGTGTSGAVDTQYF
TRBV5-1	TRBJ2-1	.	TRBD2	TGCGCCAGCAGCACGTCCGGGACTAGCGGGGGGGAGCAGTTCTTC	CASSTSGTSGGEQFF
TRBV6-2/TRBV6-3	TRBJ2-1	.	.	TGTGCCAGCAGTCCCCTTGGGGGGGCGGTGAGGTTCTTC	CASSPLGGAVRFF
TRBV5-4	TRBJ1-2	.	.	TGTGCCAGCAGCTTGGCCCGGACAGTTAGCTACACCTTC	CASSLARTVSYTF
TRBV19	TRBJ2-6	.	TRBD1	TGTGCCAGTAGTTCTAGACAGGGAACTTTCTCCGGGGCCAACGTCCTGACTTTC	CASSSRQGTFSGANVLTF
TRBV3-1/TRBV3-2	TRBJ2-7	.	TRBD1	TGTGCCAGCAGCCAGGACAGGGGGTCCCTTTTTAGCTACGAGCAGTACTTC	CASSQDRGSLFSYEQYF
TRBV6-5	TRBJ2-3	.	TRBD1	TGTGCCAGCAGGAGAGACAGGGCCACAGATACGCAGTATTTT	CASRRDRATDTQYF
TRBV6-4	TRBJ2-1	few	.	TGTGCCAGCAGTGACTCGCGGGACGGCTCCTACAATGAGCAGTTCTTC	CASSDSRDGSYNEQFF
TRBV3-1/TRBV3-2	TRBJ1-2	.	.	TGTGCCAGCAGCCTGGCCAGGGCCCTTGGTGGCTACACCTTC	CASSLARALGGYTF
TRBV28	TRBJ1-6	.	TRBD1	TGTGCCAGCACGGCAGGGGGAAGGCCCTATAATTCACCCCTCCACTTT	CASTAGGRPYNSPLHF
TRBV6-1	TRBJ1-6	.	TRBD1	TGTGCCAGCAGTGAAAGGGACAGGGCCACGCGTAATTCACCCCTCCACTTT	CASSERDRATRNSPLHF
TRBV6-1	TRBJ2-2	.	.	TGTGCCAGCAGTGGCCGCCTAGGGGGGAACACCGGGGAGCTGTTTTTT	CASSGRLGGNTGELFF
TRBV4-1	TRBJ2-7	.	TRBD2	TGCGCCAGCAGCCAATTAGCGGGGGGGCATGGGGAGCAGTACTTC	CASSQLAGGHGEQYF
TRBV28	TRBJ1-3	.	.	TGTGCCAGCCTAGGGGGAGTTATTGGAAACACCATATATTTT	CASLGGVIGNTIYF
TRBV29-1	TRBJ1-1	.	.	TGCAGCGTGACAGAGAGGGGGAGCACTGAAGCTTTCTTT	CSVTERGSTEAFF
TRBV4-3	TRBJ2-1	.	TRBD2	TGCGCCAGCAGCCAAGGTACTATAGCGGGAGGCCGCGGTGAGCAGTTCTTC	CASSQGTIAGGRGEQFF
TRBV7-3	TRBJ2-1	.	TRBD1	TGTGCCAGCAGCTTAGGCCAGGGGGCGGGAAATGAGCAGTTCTTC	CASSLGQGAGNEQFF
TRBV5-5	TRBJ1-1	.	.	TGTGCCAGCAGCTTGGAGGGGTCCCACACTGAAGCTTTCTTT	CASSLEGSHTEAFF
TRBV6-5	TRBJ2-1	.	TRBD2	TGTGCCAGCAGTAGGACTAGCCGGGAGCAGTTCTTC	CASSRTSREQFF
TRBV9	TRBJ2-7	.	TRBD2	TGTGCCAGCAGCCCCCAAAGACTAGCGGGCTCCTACGAGCAGTACTTC	CASSPQRLAGSYEQYF
TRBV7-9	TRBJ1-2	few	.	TGTGCCAGCAGCTTACAGGATAAAGCTAACTATGGCTACACCTTC	CASSLQDKANYGYTF
TRBV28	TRBJ2-5	.	TRBD1	TGTGCCAGCAGTCGACCGGGGACAGGTAAAGAGACCCAGTACTTC	CASSRPGTGKETQYF
TRBV6-1	TRBJ2-3	.	TRBD1	TGTGCCAGCAGTGGGGCGTTCGGGACAGGGGATGTCCCGGATACGCAGTATTTT	CASSGAFGTGDVPDTQYF
TRBV5-1	TRBJ2-1	.	.	TGCGCCAGCAGCTTGGCCTCAGAATACAATGAGCAGTTCTTC	CASSLASEYNEQFF
TRBV7-9	TRBJ1-3	.	.	TGTGCCAGCAGCCGAAGCGGGGCGACCTCTGGAAACACCATATATTTT	CASSRSGATSGNTIYF
TRBV9	TRBJ2-2	.	.	TGTGCCAGCAGCGATCCTGCCCGGAGGGGGCGCGCCGGGGAGCTGTTTTTT	CASSDPARRGRAGELFF
TRBV9	TRBJ2-2	few	TRBD1	TGTGCCAGCAGCGGTCGTCGGACAGGGGAACGGACCGGGGAGCTGTTTTTT	CASSGRRTGERTGELFF
TRBV29-1	TRBJ2-7	.	.	TGCAGCGTTGGAGTCGCAAGAGGGTTCTCCTACGAGCAGTACTTC	CSVGVARGFSYEQYF
TRBV30	TRBJ1-1	.	.	TGTGCCTGGAGTGATGGCTCTGGAGGGACTGAAGCTTTCTTT	CAWSDGSGGTEAFF
TRBV9	TRBJ1-2	.	TRBD1	TGTGCCAGCAGCGTAGATACAGGGGGGGTGGATGGCTACACCTTC	CASSVDTGGVDGYTF
TRBV30	TRBJ1-1	few	TRBD1	TGTGCCTGGAGTGGAGACAGGGTTCGTAACACTGAAGCTTTCTTT	CAWSGDRVRNTEAFF
TRBV6-6	TRBJ2-3	once	TRBD1	TGTGCCAGCAGTTCCCGGACAGGGGGCACAGATACGCAGTATTTT	CASSSRTGGTDTQYF
TRBV7-3	TRBJ2-1	.	TRBD2	TGTGCCAGCAGCTTATTCGAGCGGGGTGAGCAGTTCTTC	CASSLFERGEQFF
TRBV27	TRBJ2-7	.	TRBD2	TGTGCCAGCAGTTTAGAGCGGGGGGGCCGGGGAAGCGAGCAGTACTTC	CASSLERGGRGSEQYF
TRBV24-1	TRBJ2-1	.	TRBD2	TGTGCCACCAGTAAAGCGGGAGGGGGCTACAATGAGCAGTTCTTC	CATSKAGGGYNEQFF
TRBV27	TRBJ2-7	.	.	TGTGCCAGCAGTCCTGCCAGGTCCTACGAGCAGTACTTC	CASSPARSYEQYF
TRBV28	TRBJ2-5	.	.	TGTGCCAGCAGCCAGGGGGGAGCGGCCCAAGAGACCCAGTACTTC	CASSQGGAAQETQYF
TRBV18	TRBJ2-2	.	TRBD2	TGTGCCAGCTCAATCACGGGGGGAAACACCGGGGAGCTGTTTTTT	CASSITGGNTGELFF
TRBV29-1	TRBJ1-4	.	.	TGCAGCGTAGGGGCAACTAATGAAAAACTGTTTTTT	CSVGATNEKLFF
TRBV14	TRBJ2-2	.	.	TGTGCCAGCAGCCAAGTGGCAGGGCTCTCGGCCGGGGAGCTGTTTTTT	CASSQVAGLSAGELFF
TRBV7-9	TRBJ2-3	.	.	TGTGCCAGCAGCTTAACAGCTTGGGGCACAGATACGCAGTATTTT	CASSLTAWGTDTQYF
TRBV6-6	TRBJ2-1	.	TRBD2	TGTGCCAGCACCCCACGGGGGGGAGGGCCCGGAAATGAGCAGTTCTTC	CASTPRGGGPGNEQFF
TRBV5-6	TRBJ2-4	once	.	TGTGCCAGCAGCTTGGGCAGGGTCAAAAACATTCAGTACTTC	CASSLGRVKNIQYF
TRBV2	TRBJ1-1	.	TRBD1	TGTGCCAGCAGGTCCGAGACAGGGGGTCTTGAAGCTTTCTTT	CASRSETGGLEAFF
TRBV15	TRBJ2-3	.	.	TGTGCCACCAGCAGAGATCGCGGCTCTCTCACAGATACGCAGTATTTT	CATSRDRGSLTDTQYF
TRBV28	TRBJ1-2	.	TRBD1	TGTGCCAGCAGTGCCCGGACAGGGGGCCATGGCTACACCTTC	CASSARTGGHGYTF
TRBV30	TRBJ1-6	few	.	TGTGCCTGGAGTTACGGGGATTCACCCCTCCACTTT	CAWSYGDSPLHF
TRBV5-6	TRBJ2-7	.	TRBD2	TGTGCCAGCAGCTTTGCGACTAGCTCCGAGCAGTACTTC	CASSFATSSEQYF
TRBV19	TRBJ2-1	.	TRBD2	TGTGCCTTGGGACCACGGGGGGGTGAGCAGTTCTTC	CALGPRGGEQFF
TRBV11-2	TRBJ2-2	.	TRBD2	TGTGCCAGCAGACTAGCGTCGAACACCGGGGAGCTGTTTTTT	CASRLASNTGELFF
TRBV30	TRBJ1-4	.	.	TGTGCCTGGAGGAAAGATAGTGAAAAACTGTTTTTT	CAWRKDSEKLFF
TRBV19	TRBJ2-3	.	TRBD1	TGTGCCAGTAGTACAGGGACAGGGTTTAGGGCGCAGTATTTT	CASSTGTGFRAQYF